The 20 T cell receptor beta chains below all came from one sample that was sequenced in a study of T cells after yellow fever vaccination. TCRdb recomputed calls from the 5' RACE reads with MiXCR, one row per CDR3 protein. Of 300,000 to 350,000 distinct CDR3 sequences in the sample, over 3.5% were seen once. The sample consisted of PBMCs, taken 15 days after the yellow fever booster vaccination. These TCRs come from a man aged 18 to 29 who received the YFV17D yellow fever vaccine.

This clonotype was seen a handful of times. V usage is TRBV29-1 and J usage is TRBJ2-7; D is unresolved. Trimming took 2 bases from V and 3 from J, leaving 17 bases between them. This CDR3 has 15 amino acids. Germline V gives CDR1 SQVTM, CDR2 ANQGSEA. CDR3 sequence (DNA): TGCAGCGTTGAACTCTACACCAGCCCAGGCTACGAGCAGTACTTC. This gives the protein CSVELYTSPGYEQYF.

This clonotype has ten or more counts. The chain carries TRBV5-6 and TRBJ1-1; D is unresolved. The CDR3 consists of 15 residues. Germline assignment: CDR1 SGHDT and CDR2 YYEEEE. V lost 0 bases to trimming and J lost 4 bases, with 13 bases between them. CDR3 sequence (DNA): TGTGCCAGCAGCTTGGTATCGGTCAGGAGCACTGAAGCTTTCTTT. It codes for CASSLVSVRSTEAFF.

This clonotype was seen repeatedly, ten times or more. The chain has TRBV7-2 and TRBJ2-7; D unresolved. The CDR3 contains 12 residues. Germline CDR1 and CDR2: SGHTA and FQGNSA. V was clipped by 2 bases and J by 2 bases, with 4 bases between them. CDR3 protein: CASSLSTYEQYF. As DNA, the CDR3 is TGTGCCAGCAGCTTATCGACCTACGAGCAGTACTTC.

The chain is built from TRBV5-1 and TRBJ2-5, with TRBD2 matching over 12 bases. CDR1 and CDR2 (germline): SGHRS, YFSETQ. The CDR3 consists of 16 residues. The junction had 8 bases not matched to a gene; V was cut back by 4 bases and J by 4 bases. The CDR3 reads CASSTLAGGNGETQYF. The CDR3 DNA follows: TGCGCCAGCAGCACCCTAGCGGGGGGGAACGGAGAGACCCAGTACTTC. The whole variable domain, remainder taken from reference TRBV5-1 and TRBJ2-5, is KAGVTQTPRYLIKTRGQQVTLSCSPISGHRSVSWYQQTPGQGLQFLFEYFSETQRNKGNFPGRFSGRQFSNSRSEMNVSTLELGDSALYLCASSTLAGGNGETQYFGPGTRLLVL.

The chain recombines TRBV7-9 with TRBJ1-6; the D gene is possibly TRBD1 (6 bases). Between the trimmed V and J ends, which lost 5 bases and 10 bases, there was a span of 18 bases. The CDR3 extends over 15 amino acids. CDR1 SEHNR and CDR2 FQNEAQ come from the germline V gene (reference sequence). For the CDR3, the DNA is TGTGCCAGCAGCCAGGCCGGGACACCCGGATCACCCCTCCACTTT. Its translation: CASSQAGTPGSPLHF. Using reference TRBV7-9 and TRBJ1-6 for the parts outside the CDR3, the full variable domain is DTGVSQNPRHKITKRGQNVTFRCDPISEHNRLYWYRQTLGQGPEFLTYFQNEAQLEKSRLLSDRFSAERPKGSFSTLEIQRTEQGDSAMYLCASSQAGTPGSPLHFGNGTRLTVT.

This clonotype was seen at least ten times. The V call is TRBV20-1, the J call TRBJ1-1; TRBD1 might be the D (5 bases). Germline V gives CDR1 DFQATT, CDR2 SNEGSKA (reference sequence). This CDR3 has 13 amino acids. Between the trimmed V and J ends, which lost 3 bases and 5 bases, there was a span of 13 bases. The CDR3 loop is CSARRRGGTEAFF. The CDR3 bases are TGCAGTGCTAGGCGGAGGGGAGGTACTGAAGCTTTCTTT.

Ten or more counts support this clonotype. The gene calls are TRBV5-1 and TRBJ2-3; TRBD2 is a possible D gene (5 bases). V shed 0 bases and J shed 2 bases, with 13 bases lying between them. Germline values: CDR1 SGHRS, CDR2 YFSETQ. The CDR3 is 16 amino acids. Here the CDR3 reads CASSLVPQRSTDTQYF. The CDR3 nucleotides are TGCGCCAGCAGCTTGGTCCCCCAGCGGTCCACAGATACGCAGTATTTT. Complete variable domain (other parts from reference TRBV5-1 and TRBJ2-3): KAGVTQTPRYLIKTRGQQVTLSCSPISGHRSVSWYQQTPGQGLQFLFEYFSETQRNKGNFPGRFSGRQFSNSRSEMNVSTLELGDSALYLCASSLVPQRSTDTQYFGPGTRLTVL.

This clonotype came up many times. This chain uses TRBV7-9 with TRBJ2-7; D remains unclear. CDR3 size: 11 residues. V shed 4 bases and J shed 2 bases, with 3 bases lying between them. The germline CDR1 and CDR2 sequences are SEHNR and FQNEAQ (reference sequence). CDR3 in DNA: TGTGCCAGCAGCTCCGCCTACGAGCAGTACGTC. Translating it yields CASSSAYEQYV.

This clonotype was recorded a few times. V is TRBV27 and J is TRBJ2-1; 11 nucleotides match TRBD2. The CDR3 has 19 amino acids. Germline V gene data show CDR1 as MNHEY and CDR2 as SMNVEV (reference sequence). V gave up 1 base and J gave up 10 bases; unmatched junction bases: 18. As DNA, the CDR3 is TGTGCCAGCAGTTTATTAAGTATTCGTGTTAGCGGGGGGGCACGCGAGCAGTTCTTC. This encodes CASSLLSIRVSGGAREQFF.

At least ten counts were recorded for this clonotype. The chain combines TRBV6-5 with TRBJ2-7; D tentatively reads TRBD1 or TRBD2 (5 bases each). The V gene's germline CDR1 is MNHEY and CDR2 SVGAGI. V was clipped by 0 bases and J by 4 bases, with 13 bases between them. The CDR3 has 15 amino acids. CDR3 in amino acids: CASSYSQQAGYEQYV. The CDR3 nucleotides read TGTGCCAGCAGTTACTCTCAACAGGCGGGTTACGAGCAGTACGTC.

The table lists this clonotype with many counts. CDR3 residues: CASSGTADYGYTF. CDR3 nucleotide sequence: TGTGCCAGCAGCGGGACAGCGGACTATGGCTACACCTTC. This chain links TRBV7-9 with TRBJ1-2, with TRBD1 matching over 7 bases. J was trimmed by 3 bases and V by 5 bases; bases with no gene match: 3. Per the germline V gene, CDR1 is SEHNR and CDR2 is FQNEAQ (reference sequence). This CDR3 region has 13 residues. Full variable domain (missing parts from reference TRBV7-9 and TRBJ1-2): DTGVSQNPRHKITKRGQNVTFRCDPISEHNRLYWYRQTLGQGPEFLTYFQNEAQLEKSRLLSDRFSAERPKGSFSTLEIQRTEQGDSAMYLCASSGTADYGYTFGSGTRLTVV.

V usage is TRBV7-2 and J usage is TRBJ2-7; D not certain. The ends were cut back, 5 bases at V and 3 bases at J, with 11 bases in the middle. Germline values: CDR1 SGHTA, CDR2 FQGNSA. The CDR3 extends over 13 amino acids. The CDR3 here is CASSADGFYEQYV. The DNA of the CDR3 is TGTGCCAGCAGCGCTGACGGGTTCTACGAGCAGTACGTC.

The chain uses TRBV12-3 or TRBV12-4 and TRBJ1-2, with D tentatively TRBD1 (5 bases). CDR3 length equals 11 residues. Trimming removed 6 bases from V and 8 bases from J, with 10 bases in between. CDR3 nucleotides: TGTGCCAGCAGCTCAGGGACCGGCTACACCTTC. This translates into CASSSGTGYTF.

This clonotype has ten or more counts. The chain joins TRBV20-1 to TRBJ2-3; 7 bases align to TRBD2. There are 18 residues in the CDR3. Germline assignment: CDR1 DFQATT and CDR2 SNEGSKA (reference sequence). The ends lost 0 bases at V and 2 bases at J; junction bases unmatched: 14. The CDR3, as DNA: TGCAGTGCTAGAGACCCACTGGGGCTAGCGGATCCCACAGATACGCAGTATTTT. Its translation is CSARDPLGLADPTDTQYF.

The gene calls are TRBV6-4 and TRBJ2-3; D ambiguous. The CDR3 length is 14 residues. Germline CDR1 reads MRHNA; CDR2 reads SNTAGT. The germline V and J ends were trimmed by 3 bases and 1 base, with 8 bases remaining between them. The CDR3: CASSEVPGTDTQYF. The CDR3 nucleotides are TGTGCCAGCAGTGAAGTGCCTGGCACAGATACGCAGTATTTT.

This clonotype was counted ten times or more. The chain combines TRBV20-1 with TRBJ2-2; 8 bases match TRBD1. Germline values: CDR1 DFQATT, CDR2 SNEGSKA (reference sequence). The CDR3 covers 14 residues. V lost 3 bases and J lost 4; bases outside the gene matches: 4. CDR3 DNA sequence: TGCAGTGCTAGTGGTGACAGGGGCACCGGGGAGCTGTTTTTT. Residues: CSASGDRGTGELFF.

The chain couples TRBV24-1 to TRBJ2-3; perhaps TRBD2 as D (5 bases). CDR1 and CDR2 (germline): KGHDR, SFDVKD. CDR3 size: 13 residues. The germline V and J ends were trimmed by 7 bases and 2 bases, with 9 bases remaining between them. The CDR3 protein is CATRSRDTDTQYF. CDR3 bases: TGTGCCACCAGGAGTCGGGACACAGATACGCAGTATTTT.

There are a few counts of this clonotype. This chain joins TRBV7-6 and TRBJ1-2; 7 bases fit TRBD1. The CDR3 has 19 amino acids. The germline V gene has CDR1 SGHVS and CDR2 FNYEAQ. V gave up 1 base and J gave up 4 bases; unmatched junction bases: 18. The CDR3 protein is CASSLVPTQFPGQSYGYTF. The CDR3 bases are TGTGCCAGCAGCTTAGTCCCCACTCAATTCCCGGGACAGAGCTATGGCTACACCTTC.

This clonotype occurred many times. This chain uses TRBV5-1 with TRBJ2-3; 12 bases line up with TRBD1. Germline V gene sequence: CDR1 SGHRS, CDR2 YFSETQ. The V gene end was trimmed by 6 bases and the J gene end by 1 base; junction bases not matched to a gene: 15. The CDR3 runs to 19 residues. The CDR3 region is CASTSGTGGFQPGTDTQYF. Here the CDR3 DNA reads TGCGCCAGCACCTCCGGGACAGGGGGCTTCCAGCCAGGCACAGATACGCAGTATTTT.

This clonotype showed up many times. V is TRBV6-5 and J is TRBJ1-6, with D possibly matching TRBD1 (6 bases). Trimming shortened V by 5 bases and J by 7 bases, and 18 bases separated the two germline ends. The germline gives CDR1 MNHEY, CDR2 SVGAGI. The CDR3 is made up of 16 amino acids. CDR3 sequence reads: CASSPRTVQPNSPLHF. CDR3 nucleotide sequence: TGTGCCAGCAGTCCCCGGACAGTCCAACCAAATTCACCCCTCCACTTT.